The clone carrying this T cell receptor (beta chain) showed up just once. The data originate from a study of blood T cell repertoires in COVID-19. Germline V gene sequence: CDR1 SNHLY, CDR2 FYNNEI. The CDR3 sequence is 14 residues long. V was shortened by 6 bases and J by 0 bases, with 12 bases between the two germline ends. Method: immunoSEQ multiplex PCR; TCRdb's copy keeps in-frame clones and lacks some. Among more than 100,000 clones listed, about 80% were seen once. The sequence came from a human donor in a cohort sampled during active COVID-19. The V gene is TRBV2, the J gene TRBJ2-7; a weak D match, TRBD1 (6 bases). Sequencing was done on a sample of peripheral blood. The CDR3 is CASRRWDNSYEQYF. The CDR3, as DNA: TGTGCCAGCAGGAGGTGGGACAACTCCTACGAGCAGTACTTC. Variable domain in full (rest from reference TRBV2 and TRBJ2-7): EPEVTQTPSHQVTQMGQEVILRCVPISNHLYFYWYRQILGQKVEFLVSFYNNEISEKSEIFDDQFSVERPDGSNFTLKIRSTKLEDSAMYFCASRRWDNSYEQYFGPGTRLTVT.